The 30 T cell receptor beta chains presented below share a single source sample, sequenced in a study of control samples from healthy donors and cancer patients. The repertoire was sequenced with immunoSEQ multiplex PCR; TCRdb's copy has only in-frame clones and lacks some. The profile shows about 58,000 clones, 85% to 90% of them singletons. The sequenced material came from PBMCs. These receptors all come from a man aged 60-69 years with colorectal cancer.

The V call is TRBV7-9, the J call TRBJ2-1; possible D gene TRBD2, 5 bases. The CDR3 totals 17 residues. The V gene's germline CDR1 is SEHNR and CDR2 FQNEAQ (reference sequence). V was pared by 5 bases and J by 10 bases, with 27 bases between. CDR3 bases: TGTGCCAGCAGCCCACGGGGATGGACGGAGGTACAAGAGGAGCAGTTCTTC. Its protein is CASSPRGWTEVQEEQFF.

The DNA for the CDR3 is TGTGCCAGCAGCGGAGGACAAGTCCCCGACGAGCAGTACTTC. This encodes CASSGGQVPDEQYF. The chain links TRBV9 to TRBJ2-7, with a weak D call TRBD1 (5 bases). V gave up 3 bases and J gave up 5 bases, with 15 bases separating them. The germline V gene encodes CDR1 SGDLS and CDR2 YYNGEE. The CDR3 is 14 amino acids.

CDR3 DNA: TGTGCCAGCAGCTTGGGGACAGGGAACACCGGGGAGCTGTTTTTT. Translation gives CASSLGTGNTGELFF. This rearrangement joins TRBV7-6 to TRBJ2-2, with 8 nucleotides matching TRBD1. Per germline, CDR1 SGHVS and CDR2 FNYEAQ. V trimming: 3 bases; J trimming: 1 base; junction bases outside the gene matches: 1. CDR3 length: 15 amino acids.

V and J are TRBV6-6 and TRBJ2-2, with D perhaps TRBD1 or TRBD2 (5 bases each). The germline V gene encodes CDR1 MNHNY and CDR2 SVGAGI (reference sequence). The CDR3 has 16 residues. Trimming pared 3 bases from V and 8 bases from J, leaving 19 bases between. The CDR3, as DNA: TGTGCCAGCAGTTATTTAGGGACGGGCGAATTAGGGGAGCTGTTTTTT. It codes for CASSYLGTGELGELFF.

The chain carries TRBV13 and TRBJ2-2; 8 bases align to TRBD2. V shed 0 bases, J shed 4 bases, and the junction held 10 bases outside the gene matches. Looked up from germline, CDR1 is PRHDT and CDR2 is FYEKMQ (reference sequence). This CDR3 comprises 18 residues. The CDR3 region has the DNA TGTGCCAGCAGCTTAGGCTCAAGCGGGGGCCTGCTCACCGGGGAGCTGTTTTTT. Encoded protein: CASSLGSSGGLLTGELFF.

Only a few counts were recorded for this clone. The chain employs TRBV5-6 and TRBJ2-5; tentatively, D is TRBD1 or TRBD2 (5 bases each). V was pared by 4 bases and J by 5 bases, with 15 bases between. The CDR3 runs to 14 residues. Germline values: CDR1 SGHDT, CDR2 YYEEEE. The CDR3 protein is CASSLGGGVETQYF. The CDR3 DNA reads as TGTGCCAGCAGCCTAGGTGGGGGTGTCGAGACCCAGTACTTC.

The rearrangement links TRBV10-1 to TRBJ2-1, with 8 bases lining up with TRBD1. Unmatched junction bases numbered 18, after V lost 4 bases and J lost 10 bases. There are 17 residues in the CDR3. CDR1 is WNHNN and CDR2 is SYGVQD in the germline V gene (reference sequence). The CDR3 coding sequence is TGCGCCAGCAGTGCTGACGGGGGTCTGGACAGGGTAGACGAGCAGTTCTTC. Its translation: CASSADGGLDRVDEQFF.

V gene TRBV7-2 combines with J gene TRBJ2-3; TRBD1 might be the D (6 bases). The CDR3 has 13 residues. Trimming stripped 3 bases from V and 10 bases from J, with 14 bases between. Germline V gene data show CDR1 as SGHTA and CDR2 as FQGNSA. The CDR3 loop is CASSFRGGAPQYF. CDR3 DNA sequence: TGTGCCAGCAGCTTCAGGGGCGGAGCCCCGCAGTATTTT.

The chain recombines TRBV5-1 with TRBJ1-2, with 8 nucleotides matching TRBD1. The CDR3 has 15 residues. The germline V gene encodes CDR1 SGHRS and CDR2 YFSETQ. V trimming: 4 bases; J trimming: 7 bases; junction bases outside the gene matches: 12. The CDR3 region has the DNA TGCGCCAGCAGCCCCGGGGCAGGGGGCAGTGCTGGCTACACCTTC. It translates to CASSPGAGGSAGYTF. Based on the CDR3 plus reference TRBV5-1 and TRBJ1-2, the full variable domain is KAGVTQTPRYLIKTRGQQVTLSCSPISGHRSVSWYQQTPGQGLQFLFEYFSETQRNKGNFPGRFSGRQFSNSRSEMNVSTLELGDSALYLCASSPGAGGSAGYTFGSGTRLTVV.

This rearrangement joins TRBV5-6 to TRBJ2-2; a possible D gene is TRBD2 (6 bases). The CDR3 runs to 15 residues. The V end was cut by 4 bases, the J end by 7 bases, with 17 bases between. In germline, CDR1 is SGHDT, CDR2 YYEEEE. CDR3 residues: CASSIRGIGGGELFF. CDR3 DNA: TGTGCCAGCAGCATCCGGGGGATTGGAGGCGGGGAGCTGTTTTTT.

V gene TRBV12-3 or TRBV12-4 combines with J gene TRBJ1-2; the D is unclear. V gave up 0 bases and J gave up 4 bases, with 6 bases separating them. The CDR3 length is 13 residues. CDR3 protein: CASSLAHLYGYTF. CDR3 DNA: TGTGCCAGCAGTTTAGCGCATCTCTATGGCTACACCTTC.

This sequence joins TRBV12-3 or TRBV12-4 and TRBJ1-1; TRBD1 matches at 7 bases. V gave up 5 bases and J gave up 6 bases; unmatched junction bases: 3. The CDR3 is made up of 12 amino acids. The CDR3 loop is CASSATGSEAFF. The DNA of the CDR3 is TGTGCCAGCAGTGCGACAGGGTCTGAAGCTTTCTTT.

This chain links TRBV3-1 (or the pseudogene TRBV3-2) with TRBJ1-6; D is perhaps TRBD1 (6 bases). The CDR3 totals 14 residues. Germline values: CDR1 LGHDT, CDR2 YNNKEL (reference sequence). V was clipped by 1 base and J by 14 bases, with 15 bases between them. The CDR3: CASSQGDTRWALHF. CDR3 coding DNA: TGTGCCAGCAGCCAAGGGGACACCAGATGGGCCCTCCACTTT.

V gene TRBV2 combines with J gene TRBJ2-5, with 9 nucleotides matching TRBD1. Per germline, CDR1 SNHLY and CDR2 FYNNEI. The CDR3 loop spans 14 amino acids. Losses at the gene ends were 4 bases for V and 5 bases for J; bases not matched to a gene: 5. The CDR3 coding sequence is TGTGCCAGCAGTGCCGGGACAGGGAAGGAGACCCAGTACTTC. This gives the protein CASSAGTGKETQYF.

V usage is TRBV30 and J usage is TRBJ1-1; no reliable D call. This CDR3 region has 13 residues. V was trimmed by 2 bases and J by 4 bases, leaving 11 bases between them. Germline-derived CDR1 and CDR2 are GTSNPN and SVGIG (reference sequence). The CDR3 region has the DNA TGTGCCTGGAGTAGGAGTGGAGCCACTGAAGCTTTCTTT. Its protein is CAWSRSGATEAFF.

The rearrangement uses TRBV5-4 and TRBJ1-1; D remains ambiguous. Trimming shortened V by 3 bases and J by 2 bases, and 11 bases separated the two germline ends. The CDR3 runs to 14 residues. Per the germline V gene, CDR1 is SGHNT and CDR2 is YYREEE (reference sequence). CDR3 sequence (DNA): TGTGCCAGCAGCTCCCCGGGAGCAAACACTGAAGCTTTCTTT. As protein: CASSSPGANTEAFF.

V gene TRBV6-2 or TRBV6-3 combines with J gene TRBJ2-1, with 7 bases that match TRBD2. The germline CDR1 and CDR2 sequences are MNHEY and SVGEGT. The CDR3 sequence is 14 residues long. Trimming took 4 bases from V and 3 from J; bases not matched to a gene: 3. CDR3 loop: CASSSGGDYNEQFF. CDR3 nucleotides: TGTGCCAGCAGTTCGGGAGGCGACTACAATGAGCAGTTCTTC.

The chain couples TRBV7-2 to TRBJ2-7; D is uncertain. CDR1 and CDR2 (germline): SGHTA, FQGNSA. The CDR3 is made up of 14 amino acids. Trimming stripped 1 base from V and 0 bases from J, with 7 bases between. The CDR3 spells CASSLGVFSYEQYF. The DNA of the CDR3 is TGTGCCAGCAGCTTAGGGGTCTTCTCCTACGAGCAGTACTTC.

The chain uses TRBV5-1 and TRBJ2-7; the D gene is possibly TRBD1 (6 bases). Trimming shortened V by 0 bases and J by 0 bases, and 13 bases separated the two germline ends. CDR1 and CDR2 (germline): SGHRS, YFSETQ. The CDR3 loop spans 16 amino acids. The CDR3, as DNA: TGCGCCAGCAGCTTGGGTTGGACAGCGAGCTCCTACGAGCAGTACTTC. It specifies CASSLGWTASSYEQYF. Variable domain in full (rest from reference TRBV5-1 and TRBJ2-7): KAGVTQTPRYLIKTRGQQVTLSCSPISGHRSVSWYQQTPGQGLQFLFEYFSETQRNKGNFPGRFSGRQFSNSRSEMNVSTLELGDSALYLCASSLGWTASSYEQYFGPGTRLTVT.

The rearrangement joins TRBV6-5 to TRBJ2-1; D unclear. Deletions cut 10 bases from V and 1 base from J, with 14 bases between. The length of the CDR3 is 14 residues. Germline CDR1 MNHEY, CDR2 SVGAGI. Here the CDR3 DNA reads TGTGCCACGACGACCCATGGATCCTACAATGAGCAGTTCTTC. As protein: CATTTHGSYNEQFF.

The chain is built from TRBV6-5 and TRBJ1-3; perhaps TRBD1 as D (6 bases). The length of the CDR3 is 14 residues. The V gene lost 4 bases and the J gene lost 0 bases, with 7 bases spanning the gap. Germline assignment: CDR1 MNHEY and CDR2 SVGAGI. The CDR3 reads CASSSGASGNTIYF. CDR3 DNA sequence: TGTGCCAGCAGTTCAGGGGCCTCTGGAAACACCATATATTTT.

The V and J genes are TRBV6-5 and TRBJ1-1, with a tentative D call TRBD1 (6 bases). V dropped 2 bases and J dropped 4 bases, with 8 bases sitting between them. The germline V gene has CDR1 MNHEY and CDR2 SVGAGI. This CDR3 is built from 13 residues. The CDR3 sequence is CASSYQGRTEAFF. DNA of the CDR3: TGTGCCAGCAGTTACCAGGGGCGCACTGAAGCTTTCTTT.

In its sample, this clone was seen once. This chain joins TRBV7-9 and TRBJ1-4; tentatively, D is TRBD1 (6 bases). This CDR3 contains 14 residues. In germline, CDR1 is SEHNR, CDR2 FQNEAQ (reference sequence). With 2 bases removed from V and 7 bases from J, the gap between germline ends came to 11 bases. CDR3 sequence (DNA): TGTGCCAGCAGCTTAACAGGGTCGAGTGAAAAACTGTTTTTT. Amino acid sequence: CASSLTGSSEKLFF.

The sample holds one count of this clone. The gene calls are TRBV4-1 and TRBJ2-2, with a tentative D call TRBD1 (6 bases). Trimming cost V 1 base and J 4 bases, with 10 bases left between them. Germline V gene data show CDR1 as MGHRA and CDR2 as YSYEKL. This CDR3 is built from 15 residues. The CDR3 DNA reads TGCGCCAGCAGCCAAGTGCGCAGGGGCACCGGGGAGCTGTTTTTT. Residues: CASSQVRRGTGELFF.

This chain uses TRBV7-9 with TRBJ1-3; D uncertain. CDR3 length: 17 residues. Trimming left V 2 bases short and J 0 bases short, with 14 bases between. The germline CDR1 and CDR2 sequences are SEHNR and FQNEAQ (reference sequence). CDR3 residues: CASSLLPGGLSGNTIYF. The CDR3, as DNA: TGTGCCAGCAGCTTACTCCCAGGCGGGCTCTCTGGAAACACCATATATTTT.

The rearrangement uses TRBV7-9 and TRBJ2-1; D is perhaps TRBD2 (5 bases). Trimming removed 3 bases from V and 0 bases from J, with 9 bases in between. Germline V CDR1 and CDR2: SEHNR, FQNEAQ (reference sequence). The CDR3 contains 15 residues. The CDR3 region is CASSLLAGSYNEQFF. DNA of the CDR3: TGTGCCAGCAGCTTGTTGGCGGGCTCCTACAATGAGCAGTTCTTC.

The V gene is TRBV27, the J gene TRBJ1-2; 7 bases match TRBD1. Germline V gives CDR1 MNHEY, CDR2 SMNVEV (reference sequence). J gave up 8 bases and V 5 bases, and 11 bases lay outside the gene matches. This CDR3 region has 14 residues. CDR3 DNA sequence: TGTGCCAGCAGTCTCCTGACAGGGTCCAGGGGCTACACCTTC. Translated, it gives CASSLLTGSRGYTF.

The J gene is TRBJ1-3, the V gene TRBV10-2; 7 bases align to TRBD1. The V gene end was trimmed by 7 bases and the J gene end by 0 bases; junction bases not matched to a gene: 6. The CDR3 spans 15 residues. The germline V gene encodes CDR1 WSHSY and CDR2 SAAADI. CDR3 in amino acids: CASTQTGNSGNTIYF. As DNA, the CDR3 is TGCGCCAGCACCCAGACAGGGAACTCTGGAAACACCATATATTTT.

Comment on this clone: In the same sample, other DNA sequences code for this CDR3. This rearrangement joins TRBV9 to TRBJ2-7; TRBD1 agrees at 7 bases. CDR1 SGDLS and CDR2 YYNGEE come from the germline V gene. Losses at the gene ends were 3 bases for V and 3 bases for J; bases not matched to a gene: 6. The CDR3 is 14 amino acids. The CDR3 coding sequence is TGTGCCAGCAGCGGCCGGGACAGCCTCTACGAGCAGTACTTC. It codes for CASSGRDSLYEQYF.

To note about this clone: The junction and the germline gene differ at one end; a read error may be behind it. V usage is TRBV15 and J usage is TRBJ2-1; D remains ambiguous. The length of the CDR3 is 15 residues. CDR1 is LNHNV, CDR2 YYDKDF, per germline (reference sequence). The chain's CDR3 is CATSGDPGSYNEQFF. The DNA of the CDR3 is TGTGCCACCAGCGGAGACCCAGGCTCCTACAATGAGCAGTTCTTC.